This T cell receptor (beta chain) was retrieved from a study of blood T cell repertoires in COVID-19. The CDR3 runs 13 residues. Looked up from germline, CDR1 is LGHNT and CDR2 is FRNRAP. V dropped 3 bases and J dropped 4 bases, with 9 bases sitting between them. Clones were sequenced by immunoSEQ multiplex PCR, and TCRdb holds only the in-frame ones, with some missing. The repertoire consists of roughly 150,000 clones, with 70% to 85% occurring once and the leading ten covering approximately 7.1%. The sequenced sample was peripheral blood. The rearrangement uses TRBV12-5 and TRBJ1-2; D perhaps matches TRBD1 (6 bases). This TCR came from a woman aged 50 to 60 in a cohort sampled during active or convalescent COVID-19. The chain's CDR3 is CASGLGTSYGYTF. CDR3 coding DNA: TGTGCTAGTGGTTTAGGGACAAGCTATGGCTACACCTTC.